This T cell receptor (beta chain) originates from a study of Ad26.COV2.S vaccination and SARS-CoV-2 variants. Study-wide context: The donor participated in the COV1001 trial, in its Ad26.COV2.S arm. Ad26.COV2.S shots went into the muscle once or twice, 56 days apart.

As for this clone: Its antigen is still unknown.

The assay was immunoSEQ multiplex PCR, and TCRdb's table has in-frame clones only and misses some. The data show fewer than 500,000 clones, roughly 87% seen once. Study outcomes and limitations: Placebo and vaccine recipients had non-spike TCR breadth that was similar.

This CDR3 region has 16 residues. The V end was cut by 0 bases, the J end by 2 bases, with 11 bases between. Germline lookup yields CDR1 SGHDT and CDR2 YYEEEE. Indicated treatment: around 19 received Ad26.COV2.S at low or high dose, single or two shots; five or six received placebo; per-sample allocation not given. At day 63 after the first vaccine or placebo injection, samples were drawn. Within Boston, the person who donated was an adult of 18-55 years. The clonotype was recovered from a person aged 18-60 years who received the Ad26.COV2.S COVID-19 vaccine or a placebo. Material: peripheral blood, obtained in a trial of Ad26.COV2.S vaccine versus placebo. This chain links TRBV5-6 with TRBJ2-2; D is undetermined. The CDR3 nucleotides are TGTGCCAGCAGCTTGGTGGGAATTTCTAACACCGGGGAGCTGTTTTTT. It translates to CASSLVGISNTGELFF.